The 8 T cell receptor beta chains below all came from one sample that was sequenced in a study of cytomegalovirus exposure and HLA in healthy donors. This PCR relied on a set of 60 Vbeta primers and 13 Jbeta primers. Method: immunoSEQ multiplex PCR; TCRdb's copy keeps in-frame clones and lacks some. Its table lists 150,000 to 200,000 clones. Sequenced sample: PBMCs. The receptors shown here come from a woman aged 18-29 years in good health and CMV-seropositive.

V gene TRBV23-1 combines with J gene TRBJ1-1; possibly TRBD1 for D (6 bases). TRBV23-1 is an ORF, with its function uncertain. The CDR3 sequence is 13 residues long. With 3 bases removed from V and 4 bases from J, the gap between germline ends came to 9 bases. CDR3 nucleotide sequence: TGCGCCAGCAGTCATCCACAGGGCACTGAAGCTTTCTTT. Translated, it gives CASSHPQGTEAFF.

The genes are TRBV5-1 and TRBJ2-7, with 9 bases matching TRBD1. V shed 2 bases, J shed 0 bases, and the junction held 0 bases outside the gene matches. CDR1 SGHRS and CDR2 YFSETQ come from the germline V gene. This CDR3 region has 14 residues. The CDR3 sequence: CASSLQGASYEQYF. The CDR3 region has the DNA TGCGCCAGCAGCTTACAGGGGGCCTCCTACGAGCAGTACTTC.

The V call is TRBV4-1, the J call TRBJ1-4; D may be TRBD1 (5 bases). There are 15 residues in the CDR3. Germline lookup yields CDR1 MGHRA and CDR2 YSYEKL. The V end lost 4 bases, the J end lost 2 bases, and 11 bases lay between the germline ends. CDR3 protein: CASSPWGGTNEKLFF. The CDR3 region has the DNA TGCGCCAGCAGCCCCTGGGGGGGGACTAATGAAAAACTGTTTTTT.

The genes are TRBV29-1 and TRBJ2-5; 8 positions agree with TRBD1. The germline V gene has CDR1 SQVTM and CDR2 ANQGSEA. V dropped 4 bases and J dropped 9; count of bases not matched to a gene: 19. The CDR3 totals 16 residues. As DNA, the CDR3 is TGCAGCGTTGCTCAGGGACAGGTAATTCGTAACCGGGCCCAGTACTTC. As protein: CSVAQGQVIRNRAQYF.

The chain couples TRBV2 to TRBJ1-6; TRBD1 matches at 10 bases. The germline gives CDR1 SNHLY, CDR2 FYNNEI. Trimming cost V 10 bases and J 7 bases; bases outside gene matches: 4. The CDR3 covers 13 residues. The CDR3 here is CATQDRGNSPLHF. The CDR3 bases are TGTGCCACCCAGGACAGGGGGAATTCACCCCTCCACTTT.

V is TRBV7-2 and J is TRBJ2-3; D is ambiguous. V was pared by 3 bases and J by 2 bases, with 18 bases between. The CDR3 length is 17 residues. CDR1 is SGHTA and CDR2 is FQGNSA in the germline V gene. The CDR3 region is CASSLKSGGINTDTQYF. Written as DNA, the CDR3 is TGTGCCAGCAGCTTGAAATCCGGCGGCATCAACACAGATACGCAGTATTTT.

The gene calls are TRBV10-3 and TRBJ2-3, with TRBD2 as a possible D gene (5 bases). The CDR3 consists of 15 residues. CDR1 and CDR2 from the germline V gene are ENHRY and SYGVKD. The ends were cut back, 4 bases at V and 0 bases at J, with 11 bases in the middle. CDR3 in DNA: TGTGCCATCAGTGGCCCGGGATTGAGCACAGATACGCAGTATTTT. It yields the protein CAISGPGLSTDTQYF.

J is TRBJ1-4 and V is TRBV18; tentative D call: TRBD1 (5 bases). CDR1 KGHSH and CDR2 LQKENI come from the germline V gene. The V end lost 3 bases, the J end lost 5 bases, and 13 bases lay between the germline ends. The CDR3 loop spans 15 amino acids. Here the CDR3 reads CASSPQGGVNEKLFF. The DNA for the CDR3 is TGTGCCAGCTCACCCCAGGGAGGGGTGAATGAAAAACTGTTTTTT. The full variable domain, completed using reference TRBV18 and TRBJ1-4, is NAGVMQNPRHLVRRRGQEARLRCSPMKGHSHVYWYRQLPEEGLKFMVYLQKENIIDESGMPKERFSAEFPKEGPSILRIQQVVRGDSAAYFCASSPQGGVNEKLFFGSGTQLSVL.